This is a list of T cell receptor beta chains from one sample in a study of tumor-infiltrating lymphocytes in primary liver carcinoma. TCRdb reprocessed the multiplex PCR reads via MiXCR and lists one record per CDR3 protein. The data show 30,000 to 35,000 distinct CDR3 sequences, about three quarters seen once. The sample taken for sequencing was liver tumor tissue from sampling region 5. Every receptor here comes from a man aged 35 to 55 with primary liver carcinoma and hepatitis B virus infection. CDR3s include the opening cysteine and the closing phenylalanine or tryptophan. Fields, in order: J gene, clone size, V gene, D gene, CDR3 protein, CDR3 DNA. The D gene is left open where the match is weak. Clone size is shown for a subset of rows, as once, few, many or a class of expanded clone.

TRBJ2-7,-,TRBV11-2,-,CTSSLDLGVTYEQHF,TGTACCAGCAGCTTAGATCTCGGGGTTACCTACGAGCAGCACTTC
TRBJ1-6,once,TRBV6-6,-,CASSQTGNSPLHF,TGTGCCAGCAGTCAAACCGGGAATTCACCCCTCCACTTT
TRBJ2-2,many,TRBV29-1,-,CSVGEQGGAGELFF,TGCAGCGTTGGAGAACAGGGTGGAGCCGGGGAGCTGTTTTTT
TRBJ2-1,-,TRBV10-2,-,CASSEGRLLKEQFF,TGCGCCAGCAGTGAGGGCAGGTTGCTCAAAGAGCAGTTCTTC
TRBJ2-3,-,TRBV5-1,-,CPSSLDLGADTQYF,TGCCCCAGCAGCTTGGACTTGGGCGCAGATACGCAGTATTTT
TRBJ1-1,once,TRBV7-9,-,CASGLGAGPEAFF,TGTGCCAGCGGCTTAGGGGCGGGCCCCGAAGCTTTCTTT
TRBJ2-7,-,TRBV6-5,-,CASSYTSTGLSGQYF,TGTGCCAGCAGTTACACGAGTACAGGGTTGAGCGGGCAGTACTTC
TRBJ2-1,-,TRBV7-6,TRBD2,CASSFRPPGTSVNEQFF,TGTGCCAGCAGCTTTAGGCCGCCGGGGACTAGCGTGAATGAGCAGTTCTTC
TRBJ2-1,-,TRBV12-3/TRBV12-4,TRBD2,CAGEPGGYNEEFF,TGTGCCGGTGAACCGGGAGGCTACAATGAGGAGTTCTTC
TRBJ2-2,-,TRBV6-1,-,CASIDGSGGTGELFF,TGTGCCAGCATTGATGGATCCGGAGGCACCGGGGAGCTGTTTTTT
TRBJ2-1,-,TRBV12-3/TRBV12-4,-,CVSSLVAASSYNEQFF,TGTGTCAGCAGTTTAGTAGCGGCTAGCTCCTACAATGAGCAATTCTTC
TRBJ2-7,-,TRBV5-6,TRBD2,CASSREGIGLNYGQYF,TGTGCCAGCAGCCGGGAGGGTATTGGACTGAATTACGGACAGTACTTC
TRBJ2-7,-,TRBV4-1,TRBD1,CPSSLGQGAYKQYF,TGCCCCAGCAGCCTTGGACAGGGAGCCTACAAGCAGTACTTC
TRBJ2-1,-,TRBV20-1,-,CSASPNEPEESNEQFF,TGCAGTGCTAGTCCGAACGAACCCGAAGAGTCGAATGAGCAGTTCTTC
TRBJ2-3,-,TRBV5-4,-,CASSQTQVTDTRYF,TGTGCCAGCAGCCAGACCCAGGTCACGGATACGCGGTATTTT
TRBJ2-3,-,TRBV10-1,-,CASGDKGKQHDTQCF,TGCGCCAGCGGTGACAAGGGTAAACAGCACGATACGCAGTGTTTT
TRBJ2-5,-,TRBV6-6,TRBD2,CTSSPHSGRAEETQYF,TGTACCAGCAGTCCCCATAGCGGGAGGGCCGAGGAGACCCAATACTTC
TRBJ2-1,medium-sized,TRBV6-2/TRBV6-3,TRBD2,CASSLHLGTSLGEQFF,TGTGCCAGCAGTCTACACCTTGGGACTAGCCTAGGTGAGCAGTTCTTC
TRBJ1-2,many,TRBV7-2,-,CASSSYQSGNGYTF,TGTGCCAGCAGCTCATACCAGTCGGGGAACGGCTACACCTTC
TRBJ2-3,many,TRBV20-1,-,CSATRLDTQYF,TGCAGTGCTACACGGCTGGATACGCAGTATTTT
TRBJ2-7,-,TRBV11-2,-,CASSLLGAECFKQYF,TGTGCCAGCAGCTTATTGGGGGCAGAGTGCTTCAAGCAGTACTTC
TRBJ1-6,-,TRBV6-6,-,CASSSSRIDSPLHF,TGTGCCAGCAGTTCCTCAAGGATAGATTCACCCCTCCACTTT
TRBJ2-7,medium-sized,TRBV6-5,TRBD2,CATSTSGLSYEQYF,TGTGCCACCTCGACTAGCGGACTCTCCTACGAGCAGTACTTC
TRBJ2-6,-,TRBV6-5,-,CASRYSQGLSETNVLTF,TGTGCCAGCAGATACTCTCAGGGTTTATCTGAGACCAACGTCCTGACTTTC
TRBJ2-4,-,TRBV6-2/TRBV6-3,-,CVSSYSLAGAKNIQYF,TGCGTCAGCAGTTACAGTCTAGCTGGGGCCAAAAACATTCAGTATTTC
TRBJ2-5,medium-sized,TRBV6-5,-,CASSRKPVQETQYF,TGTGCCAGCAGCCGAAAGCCGGTCCAAGAGACCCAGTACTTC
TRBJ1-1,-,TRBV12-3/TRBV12-4,-,CASGFFRGGITEAFF,TGTGCCAGCGGTTTCTTTCGGGGGGGGATCACTGAAGCTTTCTTT
TRBJ2-7,-,TRBV5-4,-,CASSLDLGSLYEKYF,TGTGCCAGCAGCTTGGATCTCGGGAGCCTCTACGAGAAGTATTTC
TRBJ2-7,-,TRBV11-2,TRBD1,CASNFIQGTIHNEQYF,TGTGCCAGTAACTTCATACAGGGGACCATACATAACGAGCAGTACTTC
TRBJ2-5,once,TRBV4-2,-,CTSSQRIQETQYF,TGTACCAGCAGCCAGAGGATCCAGGAGACCCAGTACTTC
TRBJ1-2,-,TRBV20-1,-,CSARDWTIYGYTF,TGCAGTGCTAGAGATTGGACGATTTATGGCTACACCTTC
TRBJ2-2,-,TRBV5-4,TRBD2,CASSLVAREGQSGELFF,TGTGCCAGCAGCTTGGTGGCGCGGGAGGGCCAAAGCGGGGAGCTGTTTTTT